The clone carrying this TCR beta chain turned up a few times. The antigen is not known. The sample originates from a study of early T cells in non-severe SARS-CoV-2 infection. The study's findings and limits: Clonotype matching in VDJdb favored anti-spike CD8 responses and did not capture private and CD4 specificities.

The germline CDR1 and CDR2 sequences are SEHNR and FQNEAQ (reference sequence). CDR3 size: 11 residues. Trimming left V 8 bases short and J 7 bases short, with 12 bases between. TCRdb re-derived calls from the 5' RACE reads in MiXCR, one entry per CDR3 protein. The table lists around 80,000 distinct CDR3 sequences, about 11% of them singletons. The material sequenced was whole blood, taken at baseline. The sequence was collected from an adult who was a healthcare worker with PCR-confirmed SARS-CoV-2 infection or an uninfected control (not recorded which). The rearrangement joins TRBV7-9 to TRBJ2-7, with TRBD2 as a possible D gene (5 bases). CDR3 sequence (DNA): TGTGCCAGCGGGCGGGCCTGGGAGCAGTACTTC. Translating it yields CASGRAWEQYF.